This paragraph reports one T cell receptor beta chain. The sample comes from a study of blood T cells in healthy people across ages. The use of a sample-barcoded 5' primer and a J-beta primer mix characterized a second PCR of about 6 to 11 cycles. No fewer than 3 million CDR3-containing paired-end reads came from each sample. From the 5' RACE reads, TCRdb called clonotypes with MiXCR, one entry per CDR3 protein. The sample contains about 670,000 distinct CDR3 sequences, approximately 40% of which appear only once. The origin of this receptor is an elderly man in good health. The specimen was blood.

CDR3 nucleotide sequence: TGTGCCAGCAGCCAACTACTAGATACGCAGTATTTT. Amino acid sequence: CASSQLLDTQYF. The chain has TRBV4-2 and TRBJ2-3; D remains unclear. Germline values: CDR1 LGHNA, CDR2 YNFKEQ. The CDR3 is 12 amino acids. V was cut by 2 bases and J by 5 bases, with 5 bases left in between.